The rows below give T cell receptor beta chains drawn from one sample of a study of metastatic and nonmetastatic thyroid tumors. Using MiXCR, TCRdb reanalyzed the PCR reads. The data hold some 41,000 clones, with roughly 12% observed a single time. Source material: blood. Receptors originate from a female donor with papillary thyroid cancer or a benign thyroid nodule (not recorded which). Some clones in this sample may be carry-over from other donors' samples. The CDR3 runs from the conserved cysteine through the conserved F or W. A D gene is named only where the DNA matches it firmly. Expanded clones are given a class, and other clones once, few, many or no size at all.

j_gene | abundance | v_gene | d_gene | CDR3aa | CDR3nt
TRBJ1-2 | . | TRBV28 | . | CASSLIKYGYTF | TGTGCCAGCAGCCTAATTAAATATGGCTACACATTC
TRBJ2-1 | . | TRBV6-2/TRBV6-3 | TRBD2 | CASSRPGLAGWPYEQFF | TGTGCCAGCAGTCGGCCGGGACTAGCGGGATGGCCGTATGAGCAGTTCTTC
TRBJ2-7 | many | TRBV28 | TRBD2 | CASSRGREGEQYF | TGTGCCAGCAGTCGGGGGCGGGAGGGGGAGCAGTACTTC
TRBJ2-2 | few | TRBV6-1 | . | CASRTLGGETGELFF | TGTGCCAGCAGAACCCTCGGGGGCGAGACCGGGGAGCTGTTTTTT
TRBJ2-5 | few | TRBV5-4 | . | CASSAASVQDTQYF | TGTGCCAGCAGCGCTGCTAGCGTCCAGGATACCCAGTACTTC
TRBJ2-3 | few | TRBV6-2/TRBV6-3 | . | CASSPPGRETRRHKDTQYF | TGTGCCAGCAGTCCCCCGGGGCGGGAAACCCGACGACACAAAGATACGCAGTATTTT
TRBJ2-3 | many | TRBV3-1 | . | CASSETRETDTQYF | TGTGCCAGCAGCGAGACGAGGGAAACAGATACGCAGTATTTC
TRBJ2-3 | many | TRBV4-1 | . | CASSPRGGNTDTQYF | TGCGCCAGCAGCCCCCGTGGAGGCAACACAGATACGCAGTATTTT
TRBJ2-5 | medium-sized | TRBV28 | TRBD2 | CASSPLAGVATQYF | TGTGCCAGCAGTCCCCTAGCGGGAGTAGCGACCCAGTACTTC
TRBJ2-7 | medium-sized | TRBV28 | TRBD1 | CASTRYPTGGYEQYF | TGTGCCAGCACCCGATACCCGACAGGGGGATACGAGCAGTACTTC
TRBJ1-6 | many | TRBV28 | TRBD1 | CASSSDRAGNSPLHF | TGTGCCAGCAGCTCAGACAGGGCGGGGAATTCACCCCTCCACTTT
TRBJ2-2 | many | TRBV11-3 | . | CASSKTGELFF | TGTGCCAGCTCGAAAACCGGGGAGCTGTTTTTT
TRBJ1-1 | many | TRBV19 | . | CASSAGGGMNTEAFF | TGTGCCAGTTCGGCGGGTGGGGGGATGAACACTGAAGCTTTCTTT
TRBJ2-3 | few | TRBV5-6 | . | CASSLTRTDTQYF | TGTGCCAGCAGCTTAACCCGCACAGATACGCAGTATTTT
TRBJ1-2 | many | TRBV7-3 | . | CASSSTGTPNYGYTF | TGTGCCAGCAGCTCTACAGGGACGCCGAACTATGGCTACACCTTC
TRBJ1-1 | many | TRBV9 | . | CASSNTSLGIEAFF | TGTGCCAGCAGTAACACCAGCCTCGGCATTGAAGCTTTCTTT
TRBJ1-6 | many | TRBV7-3 | TRBD1 | CASSLTRTGVSPLHF | TGTGCCAGCAGCTTAACGAGGACAGGTGTTTCACCCCTCCACTTT
TRBJ2-5 | many | TRBV15 | TRBD2 | CATSNLAGVLETQYF | TGTGCCACCAGCAACCTAGCGGGAGTCCTAGAGACCCAGTACTTC
TRBJ2-1 | many | TRBV6-6 | . | CASSYFHPTLTGSQYNEQFF | TGTGCCAGCAGTTACTTCCACCCAACCTTAACCGGGTCCCAATACAATGAGCAGTTCTTC
TRBJ1-2 | few | TRBV24-1 | . | CATSDPGRSYGYTF | TGTGCCACCAGTGATCCCGGCCGTAGCTATGGCTACACCTTC
TRBJ2-3 | . | TRBV9 | TRBD2 | CASSREAGYTQYF | TGTGCCAGCAGCCGGGAGGCGGGATATACGCAGTATTTT
TRBJ2-1 | many | TRBV7-2 | . | CASSSLSGRGEQFF | TGTGCCAGCAGCTCACTGTCGGGGCGGGGTGAGCAGTTCTTC